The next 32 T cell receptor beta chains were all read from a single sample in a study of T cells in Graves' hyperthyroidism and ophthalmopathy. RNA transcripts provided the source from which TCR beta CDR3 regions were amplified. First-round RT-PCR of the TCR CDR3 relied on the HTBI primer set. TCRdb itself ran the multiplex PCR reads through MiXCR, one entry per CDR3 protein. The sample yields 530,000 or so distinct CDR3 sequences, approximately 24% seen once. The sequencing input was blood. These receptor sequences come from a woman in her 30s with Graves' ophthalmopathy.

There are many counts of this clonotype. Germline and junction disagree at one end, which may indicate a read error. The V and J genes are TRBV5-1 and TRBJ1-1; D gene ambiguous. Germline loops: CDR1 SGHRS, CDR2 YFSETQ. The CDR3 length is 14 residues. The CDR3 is CASSPRTANTEAFF. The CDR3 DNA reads TGTGCCAGCTCACCAAGGACGGCGAACACTGAAGCTTTCTTT.

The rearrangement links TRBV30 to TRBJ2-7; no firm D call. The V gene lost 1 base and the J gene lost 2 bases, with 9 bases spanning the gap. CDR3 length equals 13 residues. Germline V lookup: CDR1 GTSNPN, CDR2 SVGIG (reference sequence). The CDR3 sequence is CAWSEHSAYEQYF. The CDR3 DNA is TGTGCCTGGAGTGAACATTCCGCCTACGAGCAGTACTTC.

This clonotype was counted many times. The CDR3 coding sequence is TGTGCCAGCAGTGAATCTAGTTACGAGCAGTACTTC. Translation: CASSESSYEQYF. This chain joins TRBV6-1 and TRBJ2-7, with D uncertain. V was cut by 2 bases and J by 4 bases, with 6 bases left in between. The V gene's germline CDR1 is MNHNS and CDR2 SASEGT. The CDR3 totals 12 residues.

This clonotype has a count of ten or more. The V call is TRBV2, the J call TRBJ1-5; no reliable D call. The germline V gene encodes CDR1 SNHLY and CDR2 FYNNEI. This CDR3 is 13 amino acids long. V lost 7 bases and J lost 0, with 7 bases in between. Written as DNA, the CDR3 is TGTGCCAGCAAGAGTTATAGCAATCAGCCCCAGCATTTT. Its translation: CASKSYSNQPQHF.

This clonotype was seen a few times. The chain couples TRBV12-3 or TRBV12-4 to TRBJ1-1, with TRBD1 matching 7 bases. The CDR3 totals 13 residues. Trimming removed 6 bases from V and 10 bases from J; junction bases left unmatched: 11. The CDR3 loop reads CASRPPTGAPAFF. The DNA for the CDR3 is TGTGCCAGCAGGCCTCCAACAGGGGCCCCAGCTTTCTTT.

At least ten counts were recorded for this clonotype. CDR3 region: CASRLTDMNTEAFF. Written as DNA, the CDR3 is TGTGCCAGCAGGCTCACAGATATGAACACTGAAGCTTTCTTT. The V call is TRBV12-3 or TRBV12-4, the J call TRBJ1-1; no definite D call. The CDR3 covers 14 residues. The V gene lost 6 bases and the J gene lost 0 bases, with 11 bases spanning the gap.

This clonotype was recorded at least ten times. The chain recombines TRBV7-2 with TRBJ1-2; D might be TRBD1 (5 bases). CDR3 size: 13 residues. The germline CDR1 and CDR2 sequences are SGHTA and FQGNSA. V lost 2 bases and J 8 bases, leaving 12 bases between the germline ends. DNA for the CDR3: TGTGCCAGCAGCTTATGGTCAGGGTGGGGCTACACCTTC. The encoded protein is CASSLWSGWGYTF.

The CDR3 DNA reads as TGTGCCAGCAGCTTCCCAGGGACAGAAGCATACGAGCAGTACTTC. Translation: CASSFPGTEAYEQYF. V is TRBV7-2 and J is TRBJ2-7; TRBD1 matches at 7 bases. This CDR3 spans 15 amino acids. The germline CDR1 and CDR2 sequences are SGHTA and FQGNSA. With V trimmed by 3 bases and J by 4 bases, 9 bases remained unmatched.

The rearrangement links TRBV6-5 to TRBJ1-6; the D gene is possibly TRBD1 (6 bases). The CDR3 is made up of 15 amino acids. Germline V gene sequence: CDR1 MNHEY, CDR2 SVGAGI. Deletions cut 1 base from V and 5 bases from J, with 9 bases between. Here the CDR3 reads CASSYWAGDNSPLHF. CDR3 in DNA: TGTGCCAGCAGTTACTGGGCAGGGGATAATTCACCCCTCCACTTT.

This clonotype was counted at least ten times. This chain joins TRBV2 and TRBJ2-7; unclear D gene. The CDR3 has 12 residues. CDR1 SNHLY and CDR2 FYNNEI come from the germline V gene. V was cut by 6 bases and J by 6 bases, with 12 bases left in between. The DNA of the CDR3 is TGTGCCAGCAGCCCCTACGGGCGCGAGCAGTACTTC. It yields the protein CASSPYGREQYF.

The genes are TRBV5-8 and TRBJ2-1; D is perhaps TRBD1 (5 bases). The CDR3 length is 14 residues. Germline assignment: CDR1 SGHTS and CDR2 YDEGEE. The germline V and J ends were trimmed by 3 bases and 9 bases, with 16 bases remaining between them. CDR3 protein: CASSYLTGHGEQFF. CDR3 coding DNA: TGTGCCAGCAGCTACTTAACAGGCCACGGTGAGCAGTTCTTC.

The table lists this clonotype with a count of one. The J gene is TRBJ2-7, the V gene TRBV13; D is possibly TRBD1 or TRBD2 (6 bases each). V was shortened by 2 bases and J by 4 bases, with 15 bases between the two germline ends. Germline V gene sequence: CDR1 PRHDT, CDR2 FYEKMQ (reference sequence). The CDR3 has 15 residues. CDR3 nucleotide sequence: TGTGCCAGCAGCTTAATACGGGGGCGCGGGTACGAGCAGTACTTC. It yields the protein CASSLIRGRGYEQYF.

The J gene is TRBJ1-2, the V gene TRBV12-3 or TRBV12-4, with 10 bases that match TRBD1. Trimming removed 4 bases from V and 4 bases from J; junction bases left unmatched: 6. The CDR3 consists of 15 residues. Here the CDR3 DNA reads TGTGCCAGCAGTTATGGACAGGGGGTGGGCTATGGCTACACCTTC. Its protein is CASSYGQGVGYGYTF.

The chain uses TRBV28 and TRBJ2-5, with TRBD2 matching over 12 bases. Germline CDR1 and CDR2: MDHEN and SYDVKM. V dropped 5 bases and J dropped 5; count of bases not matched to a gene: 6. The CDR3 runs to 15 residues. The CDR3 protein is CASSPRLAGDETQYF. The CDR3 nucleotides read TGTGCCAGCAGTCCCCGACTAGCGGGGGATGAGACCCAGTACTTC.

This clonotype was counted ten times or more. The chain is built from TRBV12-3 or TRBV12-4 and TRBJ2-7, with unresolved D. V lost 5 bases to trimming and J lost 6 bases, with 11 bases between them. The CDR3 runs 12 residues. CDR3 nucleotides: TGTGCCAGCAGTCCTCAAACTGGCGAGCAGTACTTC. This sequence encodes CASSPQTGEQYF.

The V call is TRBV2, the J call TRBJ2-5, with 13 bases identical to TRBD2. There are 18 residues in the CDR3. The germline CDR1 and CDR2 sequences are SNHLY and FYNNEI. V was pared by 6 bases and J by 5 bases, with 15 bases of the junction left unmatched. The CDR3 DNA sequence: TGTGCCAGCAGCTCCGGGACTAGCGGGAACTATGGCAGGGAGACCCAGTACTTC. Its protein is CASSSGTSGNYGRETQYF.

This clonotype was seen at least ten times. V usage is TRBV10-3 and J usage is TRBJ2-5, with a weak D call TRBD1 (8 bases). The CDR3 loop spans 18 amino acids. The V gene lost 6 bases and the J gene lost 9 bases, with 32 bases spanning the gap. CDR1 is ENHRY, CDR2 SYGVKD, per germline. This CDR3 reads CAISKPLQGAGVKESQYF. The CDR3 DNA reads TGTGCCATCAGCAAACCACTCCAGGGGGCGGGGGTGAAGGAGTCCCAGTACTTC.

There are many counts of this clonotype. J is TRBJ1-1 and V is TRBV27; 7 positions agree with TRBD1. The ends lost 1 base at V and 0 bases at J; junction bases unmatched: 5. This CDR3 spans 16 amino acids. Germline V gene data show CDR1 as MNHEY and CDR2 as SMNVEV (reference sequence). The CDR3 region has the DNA TGTGCCAGCAGTTTATACCCGGGACAGTTGAACACTGAAGCTTTCTTT. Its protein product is CASSLYPGQLNTEAFF.

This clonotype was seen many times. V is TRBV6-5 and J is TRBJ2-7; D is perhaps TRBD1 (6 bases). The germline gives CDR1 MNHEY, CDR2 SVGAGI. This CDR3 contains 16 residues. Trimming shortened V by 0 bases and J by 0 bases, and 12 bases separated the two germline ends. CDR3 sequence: CASSYSYRAFSYEQYF. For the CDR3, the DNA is TGTGCCAGCAGTTACTCGTACAGGGCCTTCTCCTACGAGCAGTACTTC.

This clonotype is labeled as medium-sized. CDR3 region: CSASEREFYEQYF. CDR3 bases: TGCAGTGCTAGTGAGAGGGAGTTCTACGAGCAGTACTTC. The chain has TRBV20-1 and TRBJ2-7; possibly TRBD2 for D (5 bases). V lost 3 bases, J lost 3 bases, and 12 bases lay in between. Looked up from germline, CDR1 is DFQATT and CDR2 is SNEGSKA (reference sequence). The CDR3 extends over 13 amino acids.

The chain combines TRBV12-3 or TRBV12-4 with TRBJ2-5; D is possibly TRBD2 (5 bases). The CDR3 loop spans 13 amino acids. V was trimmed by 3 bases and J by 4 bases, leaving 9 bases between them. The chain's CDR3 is CASSFEGVETQYF. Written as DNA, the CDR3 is TGTGCCAGCAGTTTTGAGGGAGTAGAGACCCAGTACTTC.

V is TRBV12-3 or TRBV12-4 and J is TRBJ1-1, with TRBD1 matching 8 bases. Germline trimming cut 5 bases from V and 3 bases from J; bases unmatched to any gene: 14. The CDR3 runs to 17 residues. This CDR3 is CASSPLPGQGSDTEAFF. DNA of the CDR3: TGTGCCAGCAGTCCTCTACCCGGACAGGGATCGGACACTGAAGCTTTCTTT.

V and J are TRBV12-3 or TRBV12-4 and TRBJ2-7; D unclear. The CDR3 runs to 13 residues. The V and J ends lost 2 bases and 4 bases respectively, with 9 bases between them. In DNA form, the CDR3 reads TGTGCCAGCAGTTTAAGCCCTATGTACGAGCAGTACTTC. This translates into CASSLSPMYEQYF.

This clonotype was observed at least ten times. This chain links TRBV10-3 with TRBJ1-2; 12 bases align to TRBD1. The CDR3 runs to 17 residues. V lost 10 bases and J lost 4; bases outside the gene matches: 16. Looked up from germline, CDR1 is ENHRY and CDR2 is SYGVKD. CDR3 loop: CATYLGGTGGAGYGYTF. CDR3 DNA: TGTGCCACCTATCTTGGGGGGACAGGGGGCGCCGGCTATGGCTACACCTTC.

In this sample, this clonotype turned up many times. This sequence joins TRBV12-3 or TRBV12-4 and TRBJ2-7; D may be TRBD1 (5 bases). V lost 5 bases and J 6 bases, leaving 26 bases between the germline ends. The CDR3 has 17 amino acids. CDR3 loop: CASSPGAGRGSLSEQYF. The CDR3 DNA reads TGTGCCAGCAGTCCCGGAGCAGGGCGCGGTTCTCTCAGCGAGCAGTACTTC.

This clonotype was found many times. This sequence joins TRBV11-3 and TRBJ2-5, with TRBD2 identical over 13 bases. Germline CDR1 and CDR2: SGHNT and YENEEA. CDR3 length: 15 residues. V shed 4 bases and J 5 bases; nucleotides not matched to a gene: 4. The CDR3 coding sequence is TGTGCCAGCAGCTCCGGGACTAGCGGGAAGGAGACCCAGTACTTC. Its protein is CASSSGTSGKETQYF.

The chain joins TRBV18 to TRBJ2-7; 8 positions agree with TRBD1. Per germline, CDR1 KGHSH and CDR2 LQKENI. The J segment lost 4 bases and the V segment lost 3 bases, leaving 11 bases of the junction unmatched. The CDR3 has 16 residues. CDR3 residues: CASSPQTGVNFYEQYF. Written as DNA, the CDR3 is TGTGCCAGCTCACCCCAGACAGGGGTAAACTTTTACGAGCAGTACTTC.

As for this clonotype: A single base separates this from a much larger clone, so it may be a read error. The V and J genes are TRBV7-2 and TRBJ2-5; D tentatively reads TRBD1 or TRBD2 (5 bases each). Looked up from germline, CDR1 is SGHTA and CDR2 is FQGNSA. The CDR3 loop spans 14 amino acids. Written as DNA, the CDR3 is TGTGCCAGCAGTAAGGACCGAGGGGTGGAGACCAAGTACTTC. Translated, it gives CASSKDRGVETKYF.

For the CDR3, the DNA is TGTGCCATCAGTGAGCGCTCCGGGACAGGGGTTGGGCAGCCCCAGCATTTT. Protein product: CAISERSGTGVGQPQHF. The genes are TRBV10-3 and TRBJ1-5; TRBD1 matches at 10 bases. This CDR3 is built from 17 residues. Germline loops: CDR1 ENHRY, CDR2 SYGVKD. The J segment lost 7 bases and the V segment lost 2 bases, leaving 11 bases of the junction unmatched.

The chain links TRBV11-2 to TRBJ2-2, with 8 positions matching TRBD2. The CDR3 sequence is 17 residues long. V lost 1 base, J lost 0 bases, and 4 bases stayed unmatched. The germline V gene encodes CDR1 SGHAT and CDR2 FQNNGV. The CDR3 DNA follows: TGTGCCAGCAGCTTAGTAGCTAGCGGGCCGAACACCGGGGAGCTGTTTTTT. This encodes CASSLVASGPNTGELFF.

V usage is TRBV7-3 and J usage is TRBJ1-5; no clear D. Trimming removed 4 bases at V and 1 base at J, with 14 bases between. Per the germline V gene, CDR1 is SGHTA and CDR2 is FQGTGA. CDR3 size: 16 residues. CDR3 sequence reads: CASSSIAPSSNQPQHF. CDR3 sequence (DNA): TGTGCCAGCAGCTCCATCGCCCCGAGCAGCAATCAGCCCCAGCATTTT.

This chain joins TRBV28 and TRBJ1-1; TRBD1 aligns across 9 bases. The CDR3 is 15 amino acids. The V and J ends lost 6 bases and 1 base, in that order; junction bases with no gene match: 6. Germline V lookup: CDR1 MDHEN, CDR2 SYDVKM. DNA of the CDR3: TGTGCCAGCAGAAACACAGGGGGCACGAACACTGAAGCTTTCTTT. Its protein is CASRNTGGTNTEAFF.